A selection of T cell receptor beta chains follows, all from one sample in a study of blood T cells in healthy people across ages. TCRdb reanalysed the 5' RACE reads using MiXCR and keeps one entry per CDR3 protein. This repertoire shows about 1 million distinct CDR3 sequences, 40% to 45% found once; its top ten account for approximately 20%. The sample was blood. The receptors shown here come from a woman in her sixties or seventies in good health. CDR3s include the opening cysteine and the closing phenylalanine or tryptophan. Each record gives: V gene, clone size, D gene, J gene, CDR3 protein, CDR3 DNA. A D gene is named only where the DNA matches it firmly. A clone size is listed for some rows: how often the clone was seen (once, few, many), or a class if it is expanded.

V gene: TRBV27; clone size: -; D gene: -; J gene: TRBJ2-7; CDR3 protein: CASSLGTSREQYF; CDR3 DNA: TGTGCCAGCAGTTTGGGGACAAGTCGCGAGCAGTACTTC
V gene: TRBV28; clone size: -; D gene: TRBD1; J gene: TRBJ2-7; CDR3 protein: CASGPSGTDLYEQYF; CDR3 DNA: TGTGCCAGCGGGCCCTCCGGGACAGACCTCTACGAGCAGTACTTC
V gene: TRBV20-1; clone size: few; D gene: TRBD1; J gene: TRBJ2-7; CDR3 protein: CSARGAGGDSLYEQYF; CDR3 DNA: TGCAGTGCTAGAGGGGCGGGTGGGGACAGTCTCTACGAGCAGTACTTC
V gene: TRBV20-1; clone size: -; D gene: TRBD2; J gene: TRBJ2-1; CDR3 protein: CSASRGGEQFF; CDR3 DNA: TGCAGTGCTAGCCGGGGGGGTGAGCAGTTCTTC
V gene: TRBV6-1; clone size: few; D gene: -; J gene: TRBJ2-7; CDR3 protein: CASSEAALPGKQYF; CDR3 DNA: TGTGCCAGCAGTGAAGCCGCCCTCCCGGGTAAGCAGTACTTC
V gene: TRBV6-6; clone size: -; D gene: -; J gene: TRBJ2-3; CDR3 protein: CAVWAPDTQYF; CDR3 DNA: TGTGCCGTGTGGGCCCCGGATACGCAGTATTTT
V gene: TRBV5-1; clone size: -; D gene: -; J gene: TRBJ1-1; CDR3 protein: CASSEADRLSAEAFF; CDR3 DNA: TGCGCCAGCAGCGAAGCCGACAGGTTAAGCGCTGAAGCTTTCTTT
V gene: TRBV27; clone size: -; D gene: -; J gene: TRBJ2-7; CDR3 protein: CASSFRRGLSYEQYF; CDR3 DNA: TGTGCCAGCAGTTTCCGACGGGGCCTCTCCTACGAGCAGTACTTC
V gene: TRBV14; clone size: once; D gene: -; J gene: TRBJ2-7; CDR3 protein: CASSQEEWESHEQYF; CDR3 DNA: TGTGCCAGCAGCCAAGAAGAATGGGAAAGCCACGAGCAGTACTTC
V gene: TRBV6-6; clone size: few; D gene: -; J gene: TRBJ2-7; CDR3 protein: CASRGGTLSTYEQYF; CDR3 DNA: TGTGCCAGCAGGGGGGGGACACTTTCGACCTACGAGCAGTACTTC